This T cell receptor (beta chain) comes out of a study of response to subunit inactivated influenza vaccine. Study results and limitations: After each seasonal influenza vaccination, few new T cells are recruited, the authors suggested.

MiXCR was run by TCRdb on the RT-PCR reads, yielding one entry per CDR3 protein. The sample has 450,000 to 550,000 distinct CDR3 sequences, about 25% seen once. Germline V CDR1 and CDR2: DFQATT, SNEGSKA (reference sequence). The length of the CDR3 is 17 residues. Details on this clonotype: What it recognizes is unknown.

Material: CD4+ T cells sorted from PBMCs, obtained more than 4 days after vaccination. This TCR came from a middle-aged man who received an inactivated influenza vaccine. The rearrangement joins TRBV20-1 to TRBJ2-2, with 9 bases identical to TRBD2. As DNA, the CDR3 is TGCTGCGCTAGAGATCCTCGCGGGGGGGGGAACACCGGGGAGCTGTTTTTT. Its translation: CCARDPRGGGNTGELFF.